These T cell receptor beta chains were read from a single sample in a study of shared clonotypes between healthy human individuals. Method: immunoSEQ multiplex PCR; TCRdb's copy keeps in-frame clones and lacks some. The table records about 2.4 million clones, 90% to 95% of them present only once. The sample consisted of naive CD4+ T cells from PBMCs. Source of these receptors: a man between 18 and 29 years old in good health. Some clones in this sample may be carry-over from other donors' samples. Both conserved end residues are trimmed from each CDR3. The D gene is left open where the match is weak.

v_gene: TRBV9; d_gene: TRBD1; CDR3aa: ASSIRDSRNTEAF
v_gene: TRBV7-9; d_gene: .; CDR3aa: ASSLRGLAGDEQF
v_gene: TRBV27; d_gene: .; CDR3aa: ASKSTPGSQETQY
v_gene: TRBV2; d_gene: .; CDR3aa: ASSDYTTGELF
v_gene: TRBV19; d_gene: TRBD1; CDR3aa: ASRRDRDQNIQY
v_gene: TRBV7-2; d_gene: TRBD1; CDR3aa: ASSPDYRGEQGYT
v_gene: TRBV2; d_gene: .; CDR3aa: ASSVGRGGSLSYEQY
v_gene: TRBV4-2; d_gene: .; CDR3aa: ASSQNRPNTEAF
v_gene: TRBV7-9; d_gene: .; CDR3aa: ASSFNTDTQY
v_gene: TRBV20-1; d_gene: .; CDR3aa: SAQQREKLF
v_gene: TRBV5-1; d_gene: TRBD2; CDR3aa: ASRIGLAGEGTDTQY
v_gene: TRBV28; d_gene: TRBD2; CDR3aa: ASSFGLAGPYEQF
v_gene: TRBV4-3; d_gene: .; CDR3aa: ASSQGLAPRPQH
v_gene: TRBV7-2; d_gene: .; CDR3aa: ASSLGDRRPEAMY
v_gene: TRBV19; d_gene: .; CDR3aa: ASSMRPDGYEQY
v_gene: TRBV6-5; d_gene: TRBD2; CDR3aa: ASSRLAGYSYEQY
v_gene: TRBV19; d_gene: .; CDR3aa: ASSIVESTGELF
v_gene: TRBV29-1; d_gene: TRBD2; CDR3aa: SVTSDQETQY
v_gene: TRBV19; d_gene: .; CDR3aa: ASSPPGSPQLGGYT
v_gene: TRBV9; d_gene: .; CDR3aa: ASSGRDTTIYGYT
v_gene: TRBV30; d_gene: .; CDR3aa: AWIRGSYGYT
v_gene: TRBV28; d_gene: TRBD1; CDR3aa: ASRNRGEKLF
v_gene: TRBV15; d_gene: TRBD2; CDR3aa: ATSREGAGGSEQY
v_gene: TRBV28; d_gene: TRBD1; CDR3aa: ASSPGQGAVRTEAF
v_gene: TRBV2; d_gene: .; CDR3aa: ASRRDYAPDTQY
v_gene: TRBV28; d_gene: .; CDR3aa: ASSLVGAMNTEAF
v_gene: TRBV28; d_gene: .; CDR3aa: ASIRTEAYEQY
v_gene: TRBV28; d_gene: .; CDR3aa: ASSFSTKGQF
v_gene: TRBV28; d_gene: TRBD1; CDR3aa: ASNPVTGEDGFGNQPQH
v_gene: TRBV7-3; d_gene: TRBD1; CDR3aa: ASSYRGMEEAF
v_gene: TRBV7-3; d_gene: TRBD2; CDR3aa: ASSTISGTSRGEQF
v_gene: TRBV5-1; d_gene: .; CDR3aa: ATAWDVGQPQH
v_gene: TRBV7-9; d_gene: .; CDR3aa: ASSPRGGLTDTQY
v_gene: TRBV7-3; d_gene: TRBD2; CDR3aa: ASSLKAGGSYEQY
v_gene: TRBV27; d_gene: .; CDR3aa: ASSLYSGGADRNEKLF
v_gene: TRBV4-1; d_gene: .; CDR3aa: ASSQGGVGQPQH
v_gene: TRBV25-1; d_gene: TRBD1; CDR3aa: ASREGDRGKETQY
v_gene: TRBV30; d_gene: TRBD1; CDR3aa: ALTPGQIPYGYT
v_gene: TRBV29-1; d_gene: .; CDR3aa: SVASVAEAIFDEQF
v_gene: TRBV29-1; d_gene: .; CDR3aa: SVRTSQTGLVIQY
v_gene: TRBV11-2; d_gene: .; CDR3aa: ASSQYTDTQY
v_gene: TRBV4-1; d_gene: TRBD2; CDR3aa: ASSQDRPSGGRAGNEQF
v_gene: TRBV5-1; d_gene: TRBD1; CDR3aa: ASSLGGTALDNEQF
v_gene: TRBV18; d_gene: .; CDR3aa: AGTTGSGTEAF
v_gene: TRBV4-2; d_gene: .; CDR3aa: ASSHGQPTYNEQF
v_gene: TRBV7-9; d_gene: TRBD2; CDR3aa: ASSLAFQRESQGYNEQF
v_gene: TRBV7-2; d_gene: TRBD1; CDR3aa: ASSWDRGSQPQH
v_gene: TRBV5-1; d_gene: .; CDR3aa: ASSLGGSRETHFLYGYT
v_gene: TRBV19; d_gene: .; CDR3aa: ASSIGTGLQT
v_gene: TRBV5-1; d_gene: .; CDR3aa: ASSPRILSDEQY